This TCR beta chain was observed in a study of cytomegalovirus exposure and HLA in healthy donors. Donors showed nominal health when sampled, although they likely had unrecorded immune exposures. PCR primers comprised 60 Vbeta and 13 Jbeta primers. TCRdb keeps only in-frame clones here, not all; method: immunoSEQ multiplex PCR. This table holds 150,000 or so clones, approximately 81% found once. CDR1 and CDR2 from the germline V gene are LGHNT and FRNRAP. The CDR3 has 16 residues. With 0 bases removed from V and 8 bases from J, the gap between germline ends came to 16 bases. The sequenced sample was PBMCs. The clonotype was recovered from a man between 18 and 29 years old in good health and CMV-seropositive. The chain is built from TRBV12-5 and TRBJ2-2; the D gene is possibly TRBD2 (6 bases). CDR3 region: CASGLVDLAGRGELFF. The CDR3 DNA sequence: TGTGCTAGTGGTTTGGTAGACCTGGCGGGGCGAGGGGAGCTGTTTTTT.